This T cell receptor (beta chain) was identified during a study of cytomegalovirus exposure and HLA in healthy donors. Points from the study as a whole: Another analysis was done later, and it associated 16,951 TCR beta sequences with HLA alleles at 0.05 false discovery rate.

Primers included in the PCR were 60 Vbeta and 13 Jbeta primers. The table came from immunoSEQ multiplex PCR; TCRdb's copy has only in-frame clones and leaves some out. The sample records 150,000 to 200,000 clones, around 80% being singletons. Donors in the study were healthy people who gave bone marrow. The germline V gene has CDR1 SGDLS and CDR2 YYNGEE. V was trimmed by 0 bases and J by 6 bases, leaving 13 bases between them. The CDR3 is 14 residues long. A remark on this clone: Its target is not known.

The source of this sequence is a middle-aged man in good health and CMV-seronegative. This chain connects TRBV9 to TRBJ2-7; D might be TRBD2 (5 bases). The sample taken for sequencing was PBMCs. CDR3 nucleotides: TGTGCCAGCAGCGTAGAGGGCCCCGCGGGCGAGCAGTACTTC. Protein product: CASSVEGPAGEQYF.